This TCR beta chain was sequenced for a study of blood T cells in healthy people across ages. Across the whole study: Template switching retrieved approximately one barcoded beta molecule for each two T cells. Findings of the study overall: With age, beta diversity per million T cells declined roughly linearly, significantly by over 35. Versus aged donors, long-lived donors had higher diversity and more naive CD4+ cells.

This clonotype has only a few counts. Its antigen is currently unknown. For the second PCR, which ran for 7 to 11 cycles, a sample-barcoded 5' primer and a J-beta primer mix were used. TCRdb re-called the 5' RACE reads with MiXCR, one entry per CDR3 protein. The sample records some 290,000 distinct CDR3 sequences, 27% being singletons. The CDR3 is 12 amino acids. Germline CDR1 reads MNHEY; CDR2 reads SVGEGT. V was pared by 6 bases and J by 8 bases, with 13 bases between. The V and J genes are TRBV6-2 or TRBV6-3 and TRBJ1-2; perhaps TRBD1 as D (6 bases). The TCR comes from a woman aged 65 to 85 in good health. What was sequenced was blood. This chain's CDR3 is CASREGGRGYTF. Written as DNA, the CDR3 is TGTGCCAGCAGGGAAGGGGGGAGAGGCTACACCTTC.